These 24 T cell receptor beta chains originate from one sample sequenced in a study of a mutant IDH1 vaccine in newly diagnosed glioma. Noted time point: week 11, during vaccination. With topical imiquimod, each dose of the vaccine consisted of 300 ug of mutant IDH1 20-mer peptide. Clones were read by immunoSEQ multiplex PCR, and TCRdb kept only the in-frame ones, dropping some. In the table there are roughly 110,000 clones, 90% of which are singletons. Antigens for these TCRs are unknown. Here the sequenced sample was PBMCs, taken from a glioma patient whose treatment included an IDH1 peptide vaccine. All receptors come from a woman between 45 and 60 years old with glioma.

The chain recombines TRBV7-9 with TRBJ1-1, with D uncertain. Trimming stripped 3 bases from V and 3 bases from J, with 8 bases between. CDR1 is SEHNR and CDR2 is FQNEAQ in the germline V gene (reference sequence). The CDR3 sequence is 13 residues long. CDR3 coding DNA: TGTGCCAGCAGCTTGCAGGAGGACACTGAAGCTTTCTTT. Amino acid sequence: CASSLQEDTEAFF.

V gene TRBV9 combines with J gene TRBJ1-2, with D hard to call. Trimming removed 0 bases from V and 8 bases from J, with 8 bases in between. This CDR3 is 12 amino acids long. Germline V gene sequence: CDR1 SGDLS, CDR2 YYNGEE. Written as DNA, the CDR3 is TGTGCCAGCAGCGTAGGATCATGGGGCTACACCTTC. Translation: CASSVGSWGYTF.

V is TRBV5-6 and J is TRBJ2-1; 8 bases match TRBD2. Germline assignment: CDR1 SGHDT and CDR2 YYEEEE. The CDR3 loop spans 14 amino acids. The junction had 7 bases not matched to a gene; V was cut back by 2 bases and J by 9 bases. CDR3 sequence: CASSFGAGASEQFF. The CDR3 DNA follows: TGTGCCAGCAGCTTTGGAGCGGGAGCTAGTGAGCAGTTCTTC.

The chain couples TRBV5-1 to TRBJ1-3, with D tentatively TRBD1 (5 bases). This CDR3 region has 16 residues. Germline V gene sequence: CDR1 SGHRS, CDR2 YFSETQ. Between the trimmed V and J ends, which lost 1 base and 0 bases, there was a span of 11 bases. The CDR3 is CASSLNRQNSGNTIYF. The CDR3 DNA follows: TGCGCCAGCAGCTTGAATCGACAGAACTCTGGAAACACCATATATTTT. Drawing the rest from reference TRBV5-1 and TRBJ1-3, the complete variable domain is KAGVTQTPRYLIKTRGQQVTLSCSPISGHRSVSWYQQTPGQGLQFLFEYFSETQRNKGNFPGRFSGRQFSNSRSEMNVSTLELGDSALYLCASSLNRQNSGNTIYFGEGSWLTVV.

The V call is TRBV7-9, the J call TRBJ1-1; D possibly corresponds to TRBD1 (5 bases). V lost 5 bases and J lost 4, with 11 bases in between. The CDR3 has 13 residues. Germline-derived CDR1 and CDR2 are SEHNR and FQNEAQ (reference sequence). For the CDR3, the DNA is TGTGCCAGCAGCGAGGTGGGGACCACTGAAGCTTTCTTT. Translating gives CASSEVGTTEAFF.

The chain recombines TRBV6-5 with TRBJ2-7; TRBD2 aligns across 13 bases. In germline, CDR1 is MNHEY, CDR2 SVGAGI. The CDR3 contains 15 residues. Losses at the gene ends were 6 bases for V and 6 bases for J; bases not matched to a gene: 8. The CDR3 here is CASRSTSGRSLEQYF. The CDR3 coding sequence is TGTGCCAGCAGATCGACTAGCGGGAGGTCCCTCGAGCAGTACTTC.

This clone was detected once. The J gene is TRBJ2-7, the V gene TRBV28; D not certain. V shed 6 bases and J shed 4 bases, with 13 bases lying between them. There are 13 residues in the CDR3. Per germline, CDR1 MDHEN and CDR2 SYDVKM. The CDR3 DNA sequence: TGTGCCAGCAGCCCGGGCCCCGGGTACGAGCAGTACTTC. Amino acid sequence: CASSPGPGYEQYF.

The CDR3 DNA sequence: TGTGCCACCAGCAGATTGGACAGTATTAATCAGCCCCAGCATTTT. Encoded protein: CATSRLDSINQPQHF. The chain uses TRBV15 and TRBJ1-5; D is perhaps TRBD1 (6 bases). Germline loops: CDR1 LNHNV, CDR2 YYDKDF (reference sequence). V lost 2 bases and J 4 bases, leaving 12 bases between the germline ends. The CDR3 is 15 amino acids.

The chain recombines TRBV6-5 with TRBJ2-1; 8 nucleotides line up with TRBD2. After removal of 5 bases from V and 2 bases from J, the junction contained 2 bases not matched to a gene. This CDR3 spans 14 amino acids. Germline CDR1 MNHEY, CDR2 SVGAGI. The CDR3 nucleotides are TGTGCCAGCAGTCCGGGAGGGGCCTACAATGAGCAGTTCTTC. It codes for CASSPGGAYNEQFF.

This clone was counted once. The rearrangement joins TRBV29-1 to TRBJ2-7; maybe TRBD1 (6 bases). This CDR3 comprises 14 residues. CDR1 is SQVTM, CDR2 ANQGSEA, per germline. Between the trimmed V and J ends, which lost 8 bases and 1 base, there was a span of 18 bases. CDR3 DNA sequence: TGCAGCCCGGGATACTGTGGACAGTCCTACGAGCAGTACTTC. It translates to CSPGYCGQSYEQYF.

The genes are TRBV5-1 and TRBJ1-4; tentatively, D is TRBD1 (6 bases). Germline V gene data show CDR1 as SGHRS and CDR2 as YFSETQ. The CDR3 is made up of 15 amino acids. V was shortened by 4 bases and J by 7 bases, with 17 bases between the two germline ends. DNA for the CDR3: TGCGCCAGCAGCCTCCCGGGGGCGGTCGGTGAAAAACTGTTTTTT. Translating gives CASSLPGAVGEKLFF. Drawing the rest from reference TRBV5-1 and TRBJ1-4, the complete variable domain is KAGVTQTPRYLIKTRGQQVTLSCSPISGHRSVSWYQQTPGQGLQFLFEYFSETQRNKGNFPGRFSGRQFSNSRSEMNVSTLELGDSALYLCASSLPGAVGEKLFFGSGTQLSVL.

The rearrangement links TRBV28 to TRBJ2-2; D remains unclear. Germline V gene sequence: CDR1 MDHEN, CDR2 SYDVKM. The CDR3 contains 13 residues. V gave up 6 bases and J gave up 3 bases, with 8 bases separating them. The CDR3 DNA is TGTGCCAGCAGGCGACCCTACACCGGGGAGCTGTTTTTT. This encodes CASRRPYTGELFF.

The genes are TRBV6-6 and TRBJ2-5; D may match TRBD1 or TRBD2 (6 bases each). The CDR3 sequence is 15 residues long. The V end lost 3 bases, the J end lost 11 bases, and 22 bases lay between the germline ends. The germline gives CDR1 MNHNY, CDR2 SVGAGI (reference sequence). The CDR3 nucleotides read TGTGCCAGCAGTTATTCCGGGGGCGGATTGGGTGAGCAGTACTTC. It specifies CASSYSGGGLGEQYF.

V usage is TRBV5-1 and J usage is TRBJ1-4; unclear D gene. The CDR3 runs 16 residues. V lost 0 bases, J lost 6 bases, and 15 bases lay in between. Germline-derived CDR1 and CDR2 are SGHRS and YFSETQ. The CDR3 spells CASSLAVRGRDEKLFF. CDR3 DNA: TGCGCCAGCAGCTTGGCCGTTCGCGGAAGAGATGAAAAACTGTTTTTT.

V gene TRBV11-3 combines with J gene TRBJ2-7; D is unresolved. Looked up from germline, CDR1 is SGHNT and CDR2 is YENEEA. The CDR3 spans 13 residues. Trimming took off 1 base at V and 4 bases at J, with 8 bases between the two ends. CDR3 residues: CASSLVDGYEQYF. CDR3 coding DNA: TGTGCCAGCAGCTTAGTCGACGGTTACGAGCAGTACTTC.

The chain recombines TRBV10-3 with TRBJ2-6; a possible D gene is TRBD1 (6 bases). The length of the CDR3 is 17 residues. The V and J ends lost 4 bases and 2 bases respectively, with 15 bases between them. Germline CDR1 is ENHRY and CDR2 is SYGVKD. The CDR3 sequence: CAISGGVGAPGANVLTF. In nucleotides, the CDR3 is TGTGCCATCAGTGGAGGGGTGGGGGCACCTGGGGCCAACGTCCTGACTTTC.

With regard to this clone: An end of the junction does not agree with germline; a read error may underlie this. V and J are TRBV6-5 and TRBJ1-1, with 7 bases lining up with TRBD1. Per germline, CDR1 MNHEY and CDR2 SVGAGI. The CDR3 runs to 15 residues. CDR3 amino acids: CAGSYQAGGNTEAFF. In DNA form, the CDR3 reads TGTGCCGGCAGTTACCAGGCAGGGGGGAACACTGAAGCTTTCTTT.

This chain joins TRBV11-2 and TRBJ1-2; D gene unclear. V was pared by 0 bases and J by 8 bases, with 16 bases between. Germline assignment: CDR1 SGHAT and CDR2 FQNNGV. This CDR3 spans 15 amino acids. CDR3 coding DNA: TGTGCCAGCAGCTTAGACCTGATACGTGGTACCGGCTACACCTTC. Amino acids: CASSLDLIRGTGYTF. Variable domain in full (rest from reference TRBV11-2 and TRBJ1-2): EAGVAQSPRYKIIEKRQSVAFWCNPISGHATLYWYQQILGQGPKLLIQFQNNGVVDDSQLPKDRFSAERLKGVDSTLKIQPAKLEDSAVYLCASSLDLIRGTGYTFGSGTRLTVV.

V and J are TRBV6-1 and TRBJ2-7; 7 positions match TRBD2. Looked up from germline, CDR1 is MNHNS and CDR2 is SASEGT. This CDR3 spans 13 amino acids. The V segment lost 8 bases and the J segment 7 bases; nucleotides outside the gene matches: 11. The CDR3 region is CASQRAGVREQYF. CDR3 DNA sequence: TGTGCCAGCCAGCGGGCGGGAGTACGTGAGCAGTACTTC.

The chain joins TRBV18 to TRBJ1-1; perhaps TRBD1 as D (6 bases). V was cut by 5 bases and J by 5 bases, with 12 bases left in between. Germline lookup yields CDR1 KGHSH and CDR2 LQKENI. There are 13 residues in the CDR3. The CDR3 nucleotides are TGTGCCAGCTCAGAGCTACAGGGAACTGAAGCTTTCTTT. Translation: CASSELQGTEAFF.

This chain joins TRBV12-5 and TRBJ1-2; the D is unclear. V gave up 5 bases and J gave up 2 bases, with 12 bases separating them. Germline V CDR1 and CDR2: LGHNT, FRNRAP. The CDR3 is 14 amino acids. Here the CDR3 reads CASGPSGRNYGYTF. The CDR3 nucleotides read TGTGCTAGTGGTCCCTCGGGTAGAAACTATGGCTACACCTTC.

This chain links TRBV28 with TRBJ2-7; 11 nucleotides line up with TRBD1. Germline CDR1 is MDHEN and CDR2 is SYDVKM. V trimming: 4 bases; J trimming: 2 bases; junction bases outside the gene matches: 4. The length of the CDR3 is 15 residues. The CDR3 sequence: CASSSGQGATYEQYF. The CDR3 bases are TGTGCCAGCAGTTCCGGACAGGGGGCTACCTACGAGCAGTACTTC.

The CDR3 DNA reads as TGTGCCAGCAGTGAAGCCGGGGGTGGGAAGTTTAGAGATACGCAGTATTTT. This translates into CASSEAGGGKFRDTQYF. The chain joins TRBV2 to TRBJ2-3, with a tentative D call TRBD2 (6 bases). Looked up from germline, CDR1 is SNHLY and CDR2 is FYNNEI. Trimming left V 0 bases short and J 5 bases short, with 18 bases between. The CDR3 is 17 amino acids.

This chain joins TRBV7-3 and TRBJ2-3; possible D gene TRBD2, 5 bases. V was pared by 6 bases and J by 6 bases, with 13 bases between. This CDR3 has 13 amino acids. Germline V gives CDR1 SGHTA, CDR2 FQGTGA. The CDR3 sequence: CASRSPSGDTQYF. The CDR3 DNA follows: TGTGCCAGCAGGTCCCCATCGGGGGATACGCAGTATTTT.